Presented here are 24 T cell receptor beta chains from one specimen sequenced in a study of OX40 agonist ivuxolimab in advanced cancers. The assay was immunoSEQ multiplex PCR, and TCRdb's table has in-frame clones only and misses some. The sample holds around 45,000 clones; around 86% are singletons and the top ten take 30% to 45%. Specimen: CD4+ or CD8+ T cells sorted from blood, collected in a trial of the OX40 agonist ivuxolimab. The receptor set was obtained from an adult with an advanced solid tumor such as melanoma, head and neck, liver or kidney cancer.

The chain couples TRBV7-3 to TRBJ1-2, with 8 nucleotides matching TRBD1. J gave up 5 bases and V 5 bases, and 4 bases lay outside the gene matches. Germline CDR1 and CDR2: SGHTA and FQGTGA. The CDR3 is 13 amino acids. The CDR3 sequence: CASSRTGNYGYTF. The CDR3 coding sequence is TGTGCCAGCAGCCGGACAGGGAATTATGGCTACACCTTC.

The V call is TRBV5-1, the J call TRBJ2-7; D remains ambiguous. Germline CDR1 reads SGHRS; CDR2 reads YFSETQ. Trimming cost V 0 bases and J 2 bases, with 15 bases left between them. The CDR3 sequence is 16 residues long. The CDR3 reads CASSLEGGALTYEQYF. DNA of the CDR3: TGCGCCAGCAGCTTGGAAGGCGGTGCGTTAACCTACGAGCAGTACTTC.

The chain has TRBV5-4 and TRBJ2-5; TRBD2 agrees at 10 bases. The CDR3 is 16 residues long. Germline lookup yields CDR1 SGHNT and CDR2 YYREEE (reference sequence). Unmatched junction bases numbered 7, after V lost 0 bases and J lost 5 bases. CDR3: CASSLGLSGGAETQYF. The CDR3 DNA follows: TGTGCCAGCAGCTTGGGTTTGAGCGGGGGGGCGGAGACCCAGTACTTC.

This clone came up once. The chain recombines TRBV5-4 with TRBJ1-1; perhaps TRBD1 as D (5 bases). Germline V CDR1 and CDR2: SGHNT, YYREEE (reference sequence). The V end was cut by 3 bases, the J end by 3 bases, with 15 bases between. The CDR3 runs 15 residues. CDR3 in amino acids: CASSSGGIDDTEAFF. In DNA form, the CDR3 reads TGTGCCAGCAGCTCGGGGGGGATCGATGACACTGAAGCTTTCTTT.

Worth noting for this clone: Other nucleotide sequences in the sample specify the same CDR3. Here the CDR3 DNA reads TGTGCCAGTAGTGACTACAGTGCAACTAATGAAAAACTGTTTTTT. Its translation is CASSDYSATNEKLFF. J is TRBJ1-4 and V is TRBV19; D gene uncertain. Germline V lookup: CDR1 LNHDA, CDR2 SQIVND (reference sequence). The CDR3 has 15 residues. V was trimmed by 5 bases and J by 0 bases, leaving 10 bases between them.

The chain has TRBV6-5 and TRBJ2-5; the D is unclear. Trimming removed 2 bases at V and 0 bases at J, with 10 bases between. The CDR3 totals 15 residues. The germline V gene encodes CDR1 MNHEY and CDR2 SVGAGI. CDR3 DNA sequence: TGTGCCAGCAGTTACGGCAGATTAAACCAAGAGACCCAGTACTTC. Its translation is CASSYGRLNQETQYF.

This chain connects TRBV4-1 to TRBJ2-1; TRBD2 matches 7 bases. Losses at the gene ends were 3 bases for V and 5 bases for J; bases not matched to a gene: 13. This CDR3 is built from 17 residues. The germline gives CDR1 MGHRA, CDR2 YSYEKL. CDR3: CASSHASSGSMDNEQFF. The CDR3 bases are TGCGCCAGCAGCCATGCATCTAGCGGAAGCATGGACAATGAGCAGTTCTTC.

The chain links TRBV29-1 to TRBJ2-2, with a possible D match to TRBD2 (5 bases). The germline V gene encodes CDR1 SQVTM and CDR2 ANQGSEA. CDR3 length: 15 amino acids. V was trimmed by 6 bases and J by 1 base, leaving 15 bases between them. The CDR3, as DNA: TGCAGCGTGGCCGGCTCCGGGGAGAACACCGGGGAGCTGTTTTTT. Encoded protein: CSVAGSGENTGELFF.

The chain combines TRBV7-9 with TRBJ1-1, with a possible D match to TRBD1 (6 bases). The CDR3 length is 15 residues. From germline, CDR1 is SEHNR and CDR2 FQNEAQ (reference sequence). Trimming shortened V by 1 base and J by 12 bases, and 21 bases separated the two germline ends. The CDR3 nucleotides read TGTGCCAGCAGCTTAGGCACCGCGGGAGGGGGGGAACCTTTCTTT. Translated, it gives CASSLGTAGGGEPFF.

V usage is TRBV2 and J usage is TRBJ1-4, with 11 bases identical to TRBD1. Germline CDR1 is SNHLY and CDR2 is FYNNEI. The V and J ends lost 2 bases and 7 bases, in that order; junction bases with no gene match: 3. The CDR3 contains 15 residues. In DNA form, the CDR3 reads TGTGCCAGCAGTGAAACCGGGACAGGGGGTGAAAAACTGTTTTTT. Encoded protein: CASSETGTGGEKLFF. The full variable domain, rest sourced from reference TRBV2 and TRBJ1-4, is EPEVTQTPSHQVTQMGQEVILRCVPISNHLYFYWYRQILGQKVEFLVSFYNNEISEKSEIFDDQFSVERPDGSNFTLKIRSTKLEDSAMYFCASSETGTGGEKLFFGSGTQLSVL.

This rearrangement joins TRBV6-1 to TRBJ1-1; D ambiguous. Trimming took off 4 bases at V and 0 bases at J, with 12 bases between the two ends. In germline, CDR1 is MNHNS, CDR2 SASEGT. The CDR3 loop spans 15 amino acids. The CDR3 nucleotides are TGTGCCAGCAGTGCCTCACCACCCATGAACACTGAAGCTTTCTTT. It encodes CASSASPPMNTEAFF.

Comment on this clone: Other DNA sequences in the same sample also yield this CDR3. The chain links TRBV11-2 to TRBJ1-1, with D possibly TRBD1 on 6 matching bases. Trimming pared 5 bases from V and 11 bases from J, leaving 12 bases between. The CDR3 covers 11 residues. CDR1 SGHAT and CDR2 FQNNGV come from the germline V gene. CDR3 coding DNA: TGTGCCAGCAGCGTACAGGGTTGGGCTTTCTTT. Translated, it gives CASSVQGWAFF. Full variable domain (outside the CDR3, taken from reference TRBV11-2 and TRBJ1-1): EAGVAQSPRYKIIEKRQSVAFWCNPISGHATLYWYQQILGQGPKLLIQFQNNGVVDDSQLPKDRFSAERLKGVDSTLKIQPAKLEDSAVYLCASSVQGWAFFGQGTRLTVV.

This clone was counted once. The J gene is TRBJ1-2, the V gene TRBV11-2; D gene ambiguous. The CDR3 spans 15 residues. The V and J ends lost 5 bases and 2 bases respectively, with 15 bases between them. In germline, CDR1 is SGHAT, CDR2 FQNNGV. CDR3 nucleotide sequence: TGTGCCAGCAGCCGCGAAACCCTACTAAACTATGGCTACACCTTC. As protein: CASSRETLLNYGYTF. Combining the CDR3 with reference TRBV11-2 and TRBJ1-2 gives the whole variable domain EAGVAQSPRYKIIEKRQSVAFWCNPISGHATLYWYQQILGQGPKLLIQFQNNGVVDDSQLPKDRFSAERLKGVDSTLKIQPAKLEDSAVYLCASSRETLLNYGYTFGSGTRLTVV.

Comments on this clone: The limits of the CDR3 on the DNA are not certain, so only TCRdb's listed CDR3 is given. The chain joins TRBV1 to TRBJ1-5. TRBV1 is flagged as a pseudogene. The CDR3 is 16 residues long, ends included. The CDR3 here is CTSSQEVAGGNQPQHF.

The chain combines TRBV6-6 with TRBJ2-2; D is possibly TRBD2 (5 bases). With 6 bases removed from V and 0 bases from J, the gap between germline ends came to 8 bases. This CDR3 spans 14 amino acids. CDR1 MNHNY and CDR2 SVGAGI come from the germline V gene (reference sequence). CDR3 in amino acids: CASSPRANTGELFF. CDR3 DNA sequence: TGTGCCAGCAGCCCGCGGGCGAACACCGGGGAGCTGTTTTTT.

J is TRBJ2-7 and V is TRBV11-2; 8 bases match TRBD2. Germline CDR1 and CDR2: SGHAT and FQNNGV. Trimming removed 2 bases from V and 0 bases from J; junction bases left unmatched: 6. The CDR3 contains 16 residues. CDR3 in DNA: TGTGCCAGCAGCTTATTGCGCGGGAGGAGCTCCTACGAGCAGTACTTC. Translating gives CASSLLRGRSSYEQYF.

This chain connects TRBV5-6 to TRBJ1-3, with D perhaps matching TRBD1 (6 bases). CDR1 and CDR2 (germline): SGHDT, YYEEEE. This CDR3 has 14 residues. V lost 4 bases to trimming and J lost 4 bases, with 12 bases between them. The CDR3 sequence is CASSPGGGGNTIYF. The CDR3 DNA is TGTGCCAGCAGCCCGGGGGGCGGAGGAAACACCATATATTTT.

V is TRBV18 and J is TRBJ2-7; 10 nucleotides line up with TRBD2. This CDR3 contains 15 residues. In germline, CDR1 is KGHSH, CDR2 LQKENI. V trimming: 1 base; J trimming: 6 bases; junction bases outside the gene matches: 6. The CDR3 sequence: CASSPLAGGPGEQYF. DNA of the CDR3: TGTGCCAGCTCACCACTAGCGGGAGGCCCGGGCGAGCAGTACTTC.

This chain joins TRBV9 and TRBJ2-1; 9 bases are a match to TRBD2. Per germline, CDR1 SGDLS and CDR2 YYNGEE. The V gene end was trimmed by 4 bases and the J gene end by 5 bases; junction bases not matched to a gene: 16. The CDR3 has 18 amino acids. The CDR3 DNA reads TGTGCCAGCAGCTCCCGACGTGTTGGCCTAGCGGGAAACAATGAGCAGTTCTTC. Its translation is CASSSRRVGLAGNNEQFF.

This clone was counted only a few times. This chain joins TRBV5-1 and TRBJ1-1; D ambiguous. The CDR3 spans 13 residues. V shed 0 bases and J shed 0 bases, with 3 bases lying between them. Germline lookup yields CDR1 SGHRS and CDR2 YFSETQ. CDR3 sequence: CASSLDLNTEAFF. As DNA, the CDR3 is TGCGCCAGCAGCTTGGATCTGAACACTGAAGCTTTCTTT.

The genes are TRBV7-9 and TRBJ2-1; the match to TRBD1 covers 7 bases. The germline gives CDR1 SEHNR, CDR2 FQNEAQ (reference sequence). This CDR3 has 15 amino acids. V shed 4 bases, J shed 7 bases, and the junction held 10 bases outside the gene matches. The CDR3 nucleotides are TGTGCCAGCAGCTCTGGATTGGGGACAGAAAATGAGCAGTTCTTC. Translation gives CASSSGLGTENEQFF. Drawing the rest from reference TRBV7-9 and TRBJ2-1, the complete variable domain is DTGVSQNPRHKITKRGQNVTFRCDPISEHNRLYWYRQTLGQGPEFLTYFQNEAQLEKSRLLSDRFSAERPKGSFSTLEIQRTEQGDSAMYLCASSSGLGTENEQFFGPGTRLTVL.

The gene calls are TRBV4-1 and TRBJ2-5; 7 bases are a match to TRBD1. Germline-derived CDR1 and CDR2 are MGHRA and YSYEKL. CDR3 length equals 16 residues. V lost 1 base, J lost 1 base, and 6 bases stayed unmatched. For the CDR3, the DNA is TGCGCCAGCAGCCAAGCCAAGACAGGGATCCAAGAGACCCAGTACTTC. Amino acid sequence: CASSQAKTGIQETQYF.

This clone has a single count. A junction end diverges from the germline sequence, so it may reflect a read error. The chain combines TRBV7-3 with TRBJ2-2; TRBD2 matches at 11 bases. Germline loops: CDR1 SGHTA, CDR2 FQGTGA. The CDR3 runs to 16 residues. CDR3 residues: CASSRLAGGNTGELFF. CDR3 sequence (DNA): TGTGCTAGCAGCCGCCTAGCGGGGGGGAACACCGGGGAGCTGTTTTTT.

This clone is judged large. The chain couples TRBV2 to TRBJ1-2; 12 bases are shared with TRBD1. CDR3 size: 15 residues. Per germline, CDR1 SNHLY and CDR2 FYNNEI. V lost 7 bases and J lost 4; bases outside the gene matches: 7. DNA of the CDR3: TGTGCCAGCACGGGACAGGGGGCGCAAGCCTATGGCTACACCTTC. As protein: CASTGQGAQAYGYTF.